The clone carrying this T cell receptor beta chain was seen many times. 5'RACE generated cDNA with 10-nucleotide random UMIs. TCRdb re-called the 5' RACE reads through MiXCR, storing one row per CDR3 protein. The table records approximately 24,000 distinct CDR3 sequences, 10% to 15% of them present only once. Germline CDR1 and CDR2: SGHRS and YFSETQ. V gave up 7 bases and J gave up 0 bases, with 20 bases separating them. The CDR3 sequence is 16 residues long. The sample comes from a study of neurological immune-mediated disorders. V is TRBV5-1 and J is TRBJ2-7; D is possibly TRBD1 (6 bases). This receptor was taken from a woman between 40 and 50 years old with HTLV-1-associated myelopathy (HAM/TSP). Sequencing input: PBMCs. CDR3 in DNA: TGCGCCAGCGGACCAACCGGGACACCGAGCTCCTACGAGCAGTACTTC. This encodes CASGPTGTPSSYEQYF.